The 26 T cell receptor beta chains reported below all come from one sample, sequenced in a study of blood T cell repertoires in COVID-19. Libraries were prepared by immunoSEQ multiplex PCR; TCRdb keeps only in-frame clonotypes and omits some of them. Among approximately 450,000 clones listed, around 90% were seen once. Sequencing was done on a sample of PBMCs or T cells enriched from blood (not recorded which). Receptors were obtained from a woman under 30 with acute COVID-19.

This chain joins TRBV7-6 and TRBJ1-4, with 8 bases lining up with TRBD1. J gave up 7 bases and V 8 bases, and 9 bases lay outside the gene matches. The CDR3 has 14 residues. Germline V gene lookup returns CDR1 SGHVS and CDR2 FNYEAQ. DNA of the CDR3: TGTGCCAGCGCCAGACAGGGGAGGGGTGAAAAACTGTTTTTT. Translation gives CASARQGRGEKLFF.

This chain links TRBV9 with TRBJ2-5; the match to TRBD2 covers 8 bases. CDR1 and CDR2 from the germline V gene are SGDLS and YYNGEE. V lost 7 bases and J lost 2; bases outside the gene matches: 7. The CDR3 has 14 amino acids. DNA of the CDR3: TGTGCCAGCGGTCAGGGACTAGGGCAAGAGACCCAGTACTTC. As protein: CASGQGLGQETQYF.

The chain is built from TRBV2 and TRBJ2-5; unclear D gene. Germline lookup yields CDR1 SNHLY and CDR2 FYNNEI. Between the trimmed V and J ends, which lost 1 base and 3 bases, there was a span of 9 bases. There are 14 residues in the CDR3. The CDR3 nucleotides read TGTGCCAGCAGTGAAGAACTGACTGAAGAGACCCAGTACTTC. Translated, it gives CASSEELTEETQYF.

With respect to this clone: Other DNA variants within this sample encode the same CDR3. The CDR3 region is CASSYRDRGDEQYF. The CDR3 bases are TGTGCCAGCAGTTATAGGGACAGGGGAGACGAGCAGTACTTC. V gene TRBV6-5 combines with J gene TRBJ2-7; 10 bases are a match to TRBD1. V lost 3 bases to trimming and J lost 5 bases; unmatched junction nucleotides: 4. Germline V CDR1 and CDR2: MNHEY, SVGAGI. This CDR3 is built from 14 residues.

J is TRBJ2-7 and V is TRBV9, with 7 bases that match TRBD1. With 4 bases clipped from V and 3 bases from J, the junction kept 10 bases outside the gene matches. CDR1 is SGDLS, CDR2 YYNGEE, per germline. The CDR3 is 15 residues long. CDR3 in DNA: TGTGCCAGCAGCCCTACAGGGGCCCGAAGCTACGAGCAGTACTTC. Translation: CASSPTGARSYEQYF.

The chain carries TRBV9 and TRBJ2-2, with D perhaps TRBD2 (5 bases). The V end lost 3 bases, the J end lost 0 bases, and 9 bases lay between the germline ends. The CDR3 totals 15 residues. CDR1 is SGDLS, CDR2 YYNGEE, per germline. The CDR3 loop is CASSATDSNTGELFF. CDR3 DNA: TGTGCCAGCAGCGCGACGGACTCGAACACCGGGGAGCTGTTTTTT.

Here the CDR3 reads CATLLGGATNEKLFF. The DNA of the CDR3 is TGTGCCACCCTCTTAGGAGGGGCAACTAATGAAAAACTGTTTTTT. The chain combines TRBV15 with TRBJ1-4; maybe TRBD1 (5 bases). CDR1 is LNHNV and CDR2 is YYDKDF in the germline V gene (reference sequence). The CDR3 extends over 15 amino acids. Trimming removed 8 bases at V and 0 bases at J, with 13 bases between.

The chain is built from TRBV2 and TRBJ2-7, with TRBD1 matching 7 bases. The CDR3 spans 11 residues. Looked up from germline, CDR1 is SNHLY and CDR2 is FYNNEI. The CDR3 bases are TGTGGAGGGGGCGAGGGGTACGAGCAGTACTTC. This translates into CGGGEGYEQYF.

This clone was detected only once. The chain joins TRBV6-5 to TRBJ1-6, with D possibly TRBD1 on 5 matching bases. In germline, CDR1 is MNHEY, CDR2 SVGAGI. The CDR3 consists of 14 residues. V was cut by 2 bases and J by 9 bases, with 11 bases left in between. CDR3 amino acids: CASSYARDSSPLHF. The CDR3 DNA is TGTGCCAGCAGTTACGCCAGGGACTCTTCACCCCTCCACTTT.

This clone was seen only once. J is TRBJ2-7 and V is TRBV3-1 (or the pseudogene TRBV3-2), with D unresolved. Germline values: CDR1 LGHDT, CDR2 YNNKEL (reference sequence). V lost 3 bases and J 4 bases, leaving 7 bases between the germline ends. CDR3 length equals 12 residues. CDR3 sequence reads: CASSHVEYEQYF. In DNA, the CDR3 is TGTGCCAGCAGCCACGTCGAGTACGAGCAGTACTTC.

The chain uses TRBV6-2 or TRBV6-3 and TRBJ2-7; D not certain. Trimming cost V 2 bases and J 6 bases, with 23 bases left between them. CDR3 length equals 17 residues. The germline V gene has CDR1 MNHEY and CDR2 SVGEGT. The CDR3 protein is CASSYPYPLVRLGEQYF. The CDR3 coding sequence is TGTGCCAGCAGTTACCCTTACCCCCTAGTGCGTTTGGGCGAGCAGTACTTC.

The rearrangement links TRBV9 to TRBJ1-6; TRBD1 agrees at 7 bases. This CDR3 contains 16 residues. With 4 bases clipped from V and 7 bases from J, the junction kept 11 bases outside the gene matches. Germline CDR1 reads SGDLS; CDR2 reads YYNGEE. CDR3 in DNA: TGTGCCAGCAGCTCACAGACAGGGAATACGAATTCACCCCTCCACTTT. Protein: CASSSQTGNTNSPLHF. Combining the CDR3 with reference TRBV9 and TRBJ1-6 gives the whole variable domain DSGVTQTPKHLITATGQRVTLRCSPRSGDLSVYWYQQSLDQGLQFLIQYYNGEERAKGNILERFSAQQFPDLHSELNLSSLELGDSALYFCASSSQTGNTNSPLHFGNGTRLTVT.

The genes are TRBV7-9 and TRBJ2-7; D is undetermined. The CDR3 spans 15 residues. CDR1 is SEHNR and CDR2 is FQNEAQ in the germline V gene (reference sequence). The V gene lost 4 bases and the J gene lost 3 bases, with 16 bases spanning the gap. CDR3 DNA sequence: TGTGCCAGCAGCTCAGAGGTACTCCTTGGCTACGAGCAGTACTTC. Its protein product is CASSSEVLLGYEQYF.

V and J are TRBV4-3 and TRBJ2-7; possible D gene TRBD2, 5 bases. Trimming took off 2 bases at V and 5 bases at J, with 16 bases between the two ends. Germline V gene data show CDR1 as LGHNA and CDR2 as YSLEER. The CDR3 contains 15 residues. CDR3 region: CASSQFLAGINEQYF. CDR3 DNA sequence: TGCGCCAGCAGCCAATTCCTAGCCGGGATCAACGAGCAGTACTTC.

The rearrangement uses TRBV15 and TRBJ2-2; D not certain. The CDR3 is 13 residues long. Germline assignment: CDR1 LNHNV and CDR2 YYDKDF (reference sequence). With 4 bases removed from V and 6 bases from J, the gap between germline ends came to 9 bases. CDR3 coding DNA: TGTGCCACCAGCAACCCTGGAGCCGGGGAGCTGTTTTTT. It is translated as CATSNPGAGELFF.

The V gene is TRBV19, the J gene TRBJ2-1; TRBD2 is a possible D gene (5 bases). V lost 4 bases to trimming and J lost 5 bases, with 15 bases between them. From germline, CDR1 is LNHDA and CDR2 SQIVND (reference sequence). CDR3 length equals 15 residues. In DNA, the CDR3 is TGTGCCAGTAGTAAGGCTAGCTACTCGCACAATGAGCAGTTCTTC. Its protein is CASSKASYSHNEQFF.

CDR3 bases: TGTGCCAGCTCACCGCCCGGCCCGACGGGGAATGAGCAGTTCTTC. It encodes CASSPPGPTGNEQFF. The J gene is TRBJ2-1, the V gene TRBV18; perhaps TRBD2 as D (5 bases). With 3 bases removed from V and 7 bases from J, the gap between germline ends came to 16 bases. There are 15 residues in the CDR3. Per germline, CDR1 KGHSH and CDR2 LQKENI.

This rearrangement joins TRBV6-1 to TRBJ2-3; a possible D gene is TRBD2 (6 bases). Trimming pared 3 bases from V and 0 bases from J, leaving 10 bases between. The germline V gene has CDR1 MNHNS and CDR2 SASEGT. The CDR3 consists of 15 residues. In DNA, the CDR3 is TGTGCCAGCAGTGATGGGCGGGGTAGCACAGATACGCAGTATTTT. Residues: CASSDGRGSTDTQYF.

The chain uses TRBV11-2 and TRBJ2-1; 8 bases line up with TRBD1. The CDR3 has 16 residues. Germline V CDR1 and CDR2: SGHAT, FQNNGV. V lost 5 bases, J lost 10 bases, and 16 bases stayed unmatched. DNA of the CDR3: TGTGCCAGCAGCCCAAGTTCCGGTCAGGGGGCGATCGAGCAGTTCTTC. This sequence encodes CASSPSSGQGAIEQFF.

Here the CDR3 reads CASSYGRGSGNTIYF. CDR3 sequence (DNA): TGTGCCAGCAGTTACGGGCGGGGGTCGGGAAACACCATATATTTT. V gene TRBV6-2 or TRBV6-3 combines with J gene TRBJ1-3, with a tentative D call TRBD1 (5 bases). The CDR3 sequence is 15 residues long. The germline gives CDR1 MNHEY, CDR2 SVGEGT. Trimming left V 2 bases short and J 4 bases short, with 12 bases between.

This clone was picked up one time. The rearrangement joins TRBV5-8 to TRBJ2-3; weak D call: TRBD1 (5 bases). V lost 0 bases, J lost 0 bases, and 11 bases lay in between. Germline values: CDR1 SGHTS, CDR2 YDEGEE. This CDR3 has 16 amino acids. The CDR3 protein is CASSLGRGPSTDTQYF. The CDR3 bases are TGTGCCAGCAGCTTGGGTAGGGGCCCCAGCACAGATACGCAGTATTTT.

The gene calls are TRBV29-1 and TRBJ1-1; no clear D. Trimming removed 5 bases at V and 0 bases at J, with 16 bases between. Germline V lookup: CDR1 SQVTM, CDR2 ANQGSEA. The CDR3 runs to 15 residues. For the CDR3, the DNA is TGCAGCGTTCGGGTGGGTCAGATGATGAACACTGAAGCTTTCTTT. Amino acid sequence: CSVRVGQMMNTEAFF.

V is TRBV5-4 and J is TRBJ1-1, with TRBD1 matching 8 bases. Trimming removed 0 bases from V and 6 bases from J; junction bases left unmatched: 4. This CDR3 contains 14 residues. Germline V lookup: CDR1 SGHNT, CDR2 YYREEE (reference sequence). The CDR3 DNA reads as TGTGCCAGCAGCTTGGCAGGGGGCCTGGCTGAAGCTTTCTTT. This gives the protein CASSLAGGLAEAFF.

This clone was seen only once. Distinct nucleotide sequences in the sample also encode this CDR3. This chain uses TRBV3-1 (or the pseudogene TRBV3-2) with TRBJ1-1; 9 nucleotides agree with TRBD1. The CDR3 consists of 15 residues. Per the germline V gene, CDR1 is LGHDT and CDR2 is YNNKEL (reference sequence). Trimming cost V 2 bases and J 0 bases; bases outside gene matches: 1. DNA for the CDR3: TGTGCCAGCAGCCAACGGGACAGGGTGAACACTGAAGCTTTCTTT. Residues: CASSQRDRVNTEAFF.

The chain combines TRBV11-2 with TRBJ2-5; TRBD2 matches 10 bases. CDR1 is SGHAT and CDR2 is FQNNGV in the germline V gene. V shed 1 base and J 4 bases; nucleotides not matched to a gene: 9. CDR3 length: 17 residues. CDR3 bases: TGTGCCAGCAGCTTAGGGCCCCTAGCGGGAGAATTAGAGACCCAGTACTTC. Amino acid sequence: CASSLGPLAGELETQYF.

The chain carries TRBV7-2 and TRBJ2-3, with TRBD2 matching 12 bases. The CDR3 runs 16 residues. Germline loops: CDR1 SGHTA, CDR2 FQGNSA. The junction had 5 bases not matched to a gene; V was cut back by 1 base and J by 6 bases. CDR3 residues: CASSLGLAGAADTQYF. CDR3 DNA: TGTGCCAGCAGCTTAGGACTAGCGGGGGCCGCCGATACGCAGTATTTT.